The source of this TCR beta chain is a study of T cells in Graves' hyperthyroidism and ophthalmopathy. Study conclusions and caveats: The blood repertoire included most of the expanded thyroid clonotypes above 0.001. A median 6.5 months before onset, the model predicted ophthalmopathy.

This clonotype occurred many times. As yet, its antigen is unknown. RNA transcripts yielded amplified TCR beta CDR3 regions. The HTBI primer set served for first-round RT-PCR of the TCR CDR3. TCRdb independently ran MiXCR on the multiplex PCR reads; one entry per CDR3 protein. The table lists hundreds of thousands of distinct CDR3 sequences, less than 15% of them singletons, with more than 8.5% in the top ten. The germline CDR1 and CDR2 sequences are SNHLY and FYNNEI. The V and J ends lost 1 base and 5 bases, in that order; junction bases with no gene match: 8. The CDR3 contains 16 residues. Researchers defined stable Graves' hyperthyroidism as no ophthalmopathy progression within 18 months.

The genes are TRBV2 and TRBJ2-7; 10 bases map to TRBD2. What was sequenced was blood. This TCR was recovered from a woman between 18 and 29 years old with Graves' hyperthyroidism. CDR3: CASSEDPLAGADEQYF. Written as DNA, the CDR3 is TGTGCCAGCAGTGAAGACCCTCTAGCGGGAGCTGACGAGCAGTACTTC.